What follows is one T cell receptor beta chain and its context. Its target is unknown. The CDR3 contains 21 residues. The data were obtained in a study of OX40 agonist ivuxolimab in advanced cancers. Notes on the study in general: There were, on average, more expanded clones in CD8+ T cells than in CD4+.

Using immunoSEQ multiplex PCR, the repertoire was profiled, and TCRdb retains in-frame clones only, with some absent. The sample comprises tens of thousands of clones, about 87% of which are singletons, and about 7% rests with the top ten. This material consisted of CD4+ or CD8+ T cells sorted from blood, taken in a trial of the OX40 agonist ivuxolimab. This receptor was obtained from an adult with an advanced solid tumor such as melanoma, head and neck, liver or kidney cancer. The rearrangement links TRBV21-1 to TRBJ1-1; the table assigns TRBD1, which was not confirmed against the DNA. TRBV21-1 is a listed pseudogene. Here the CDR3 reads CASSKRMEGALSDEANTEAFF. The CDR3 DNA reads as TGTGCCAGCAGCAAAAGGATGGAGGGGGCCCTGAGTGACGAAGCGAACACTGAAGCTTTCTTT.